The source of this TCR beta chain is a study of blood T cell repertoires in COVID-19. Overall study: Donors in the United States, Italy and Spain gave samples during acute or convalescent COVID-19. Sources were T cells, B-cell-depleted T cells, or PBMCs; the material itself was cDNA or gDNA.

Profiling relied on immunoSEQ multiplex PCR, and the TCRdb table lists in-frame clones only, not all of them. The table lists 70,000 to 75,000 clones, about four fifths of them singletons. CDR3 length equals 15 residues. Trimming cost V 4 bases and J 2 bases, with 11 bases left between them. Germline V gives CDR1 SEHNR, CDR2 FQNEAQ (reference sequence). The chain combines TRBV7-9 with TRBJ2-2; possibly TRBD1 for D (6 bases). This sequence was found in a woman in her 70s with acute or convalescent COVID-19. The sample was peripheral blood. The CDR3 DNA reads TGTGCCAGCAGCTCCCGGGACAAAAACACCGGGGAGCTGTTTTTT. Encoded protein: CASSSRDKNTGELFF.